The 27 T cell receptor beta chains below all came from one sample that was sequenced in a study of CD8 T cells in Susac syndrome. Random hexamers served to reverse transcribe roughly 0.45 to 1 ug RNA. TCRdb independently ran MiXCR on the immunoSEQ multiplex PCR reads; one entry per CDR3 protein. The sample yields some 260,000 distinct CDR3 sequences, about 93% seen once. The specimen sequenced was CD4+ T cells from PBMCs. The receptor set was obtained from a human donor with multiple sclerosis.

The J gene is TRBJ1-1, the V gene TRBV18; no clear D gene. Looked up from germline, CDR1 is KGHSH and CDR2 is LQKENI. The V end was cut by 5 bases, the J end by 1 base, with 8 bases between. The CDR3 covers 13 residues. The CDR3 region is CASSNRQNTEAFF. CDR3 bases: TGTGCCAGCTCAAATCGGCAGAACACTGAAGCTTTCTTT.

The J gene is TRBJ2-2, the V gene TRBV24-1, with D possibly being TRBD2 (6 bases). This CDR3 has 14 amino acids. Trimming pared 9 bases from V and 4 bases from J, leaving 14 bases between. Germline V CDR1 and CDR2: KGHDR, SFDVKD. CDR3: CATRPGDLTGELFF. Here the CDR3 DNA reads TGTGCCACCCGCCCGGGGGATCTCACCGGGGAGCTGTTTTTT.

V gene TRBV3-1 combines with J gene TRBJ2-3, with 7 bases matching TRBD1. The CDR3 spans 14 residues. The ends lost 1 base at V and 8 bases at J; junction bases unmatched: 6. The germline V gene has CDR1 LGHDT and CDR2 YNNKEL (reference sequence). The CDR3 sequence: CASSQVTGSSTQYF. CDR3 bases: TGTGCCAGCAGCCAAGTGACAGGGTCTAGTACGCAGTATTTT.

The V call is TRBV12-3 or TRBV12-4, the J call TRBJ2-2, with TRBD2 matching over 8 bases. The CDR3 runs to 15 residues. Trimming at V came to 5 bases and at J to 5 bases, leaving 7 bases not matched to a gene. CDR3: CASSPRAGGTGELFF. CDR3 DNA sequence: TGTGCCAGCAGTCCGCGCGCGGGAGGTACCGGGGAGCTGTTTTTT.

The genes are TRBV20-1 and TRBJ1-5, with 8 bases lining up with TRBD1. V shed 1 base and J 7 bases; nucleotides not matched to a gene: 6. This CDR3 is 14 amino acids long. Germline values: CDR1 DFQATT, CDR2 SNEGSKA (reference sequence). The CDR3 loop reads CSARGGTGAQPQHF. CDR3 coding DNA: TGCAGTGCTAGAGGGGGGACAGGAGCACAGCCCCAGCATTTT.

The sample holds one count of this clonotype. This chain connects TRBV4-2 to TRBJ1-1; D uncertain. In germline, CDR1 is LGHNA, CDR2 YNFKEQ. There are 13 residues in the CDR3. The germline V and J ends were trimmed by 5 bases and 5 bases, with 12 bases remaining between them. The CDR3 spells CASSYLQWTEAFF. Here the CDR3 DNA reads TGTGCCAGCAGCTACCTGCAGTGGACTGAAGCTTTCTTT.

The rearrangement joins TRBV12-3 or TRBV12-4 to TRBJ1-6; 7 positions agree with TRBD1. Germline trimming cut 3 bases from V and 7 bases from J; bases unmatched to any gene: 6. The CDR3 runs 15 residues. The CDR3, as DNA: TGTGCCAGCAGTTTCGGACAGGCAAAGAATTCACCCCTCCACTTT. It codes for CASSFGQAKNSPLHF.

The chain couples TRBV7-9 to TRBJ1-1, with D possibly being TRBD1 (6 bases). This CDR3 spans 12 amino acids. V lost 3 bases and J lost 8, with 10 bases in between. The V gene's germline CDR1 is SEHNR and CDR2 FQNEAQ (reference sequence). The CDR3: CASSFIGTEAFF. The CDR3 bases are TGTGCCAGCAGCTTCATCGGGACAGAAGCTTTCTTT.

V usage is TRBV7-8 and J usage is TRBJ2-7; 10 bases are a match to TRBD2. This CDR3 spans 15 amino acids. V dropped 3 bases and J dropped 2; count of bases not matched to a gene: 4. The germline CDR1 and CDR2 sequences are SGHVS and FQNEAQ. The CDR3 sequence is CASSFSAGGTYEQYF. The CDR3 DNA reads as TGTGCCAGCAGCTTTTCAGCGGGGGGGACCTACGAGCAGTACTTC.

The V and J genes are TRBV18 and TRBJ1-4; D might be TRBD1 (6 bases). Between the trimmed V and J ends, which lost 6 bases and 6 bases, there was a span of 14 bases. This CDR3 is 14 amino acids long. Germline CDR1 KGHSH, CDR2 LQKENI. CDR3 bases: TGTGCCAGCTCCGAAACAGGGAACCATGAAAAACTGTTTTTT. Its translation is CASSETGNHEKLFF. The full variable domain, completed using reference TRBV18 and TRBJ1-4, is NAGVMQNPRHLVRRRGQEARLRCSPMKGHSHVYWYRQLPEEGLKFMVYLQKENIIDESGMPKERFSAEFPKEGPSILRIQQVVRGDSAAYFCASSETGNHEKLFFGSGTQLSVL.

The chain uses TRBV7-3 and TRBJ2-2; D unresolved. Trimming stripped 5 bases from V and 5 bases from J, with 9 bases between. CDR1 is SGHTA and CDR2 is FQGTGA in the germline V gene. This CDR3 spans 13 amino acids. CDR3 region: CASSPDLTGELFF. For the CDR3, the DNA is TGTGCCAGCAGCCCCGACCTGACCGGGGAGCTGTTTTTT.

In its sample, this clonotype was seen once. The gene calls are TRBV30 and TRBJ2-7, with D perhaps matching TRBD1 (6 bases). Trimming left V 5 bases short and J 0 bases short, with 14 bases between. The CDR3 extends over 14 amino acids. Germline values: CDR1 GTSNPN, CDR2 SVGIG (reference sequence). The CDR3 DNA reads TGTGCCTGGGGGAGACAGGTAAACTCCTACGAGCAGTACTTC. Translated: CAWGRQVNSYEQYF.

This clonotype was observed once. V usage is TRBV28 and J usage is TRBJ1-6; 7 bases are a match to TRBD1. The germline V gene has CDR1 MDHEN and CDR2 SYDVKM. There are 15 residues in the CDR3. V lost 7 bases, J lost 10 bases, and 13 bases stayed unmatched. In nucleotides, the CDR3 is TGTGCCAGCACCTTAGGGGGCAGGTCTCAGTCACCCCTCCACTTT. This encodes CASTLGGRSQSPLHF.

This chain uses TRBV20-1 with TRBJ2-5, with D hard to call. Germline V CDR1 and CDR2: DFQATT, SNEGSKA (reference sequence). There are 12 residues in the CDR3. The ends were cut back, 2 bases at V and 2 bases at J, with 6 bases in the middle. CDR3 protein: CSARRSQETQYF. The CDR3 DNA follows: TGCAGTGCTAGAAGATCACAAGAGACCCAGTACTTC.

V usage is TRBV29-1 and J usage is TRBJ1-1, with TRBD1 matching over 9 bases. The CDR3 runs to 13 residues. With V trimmed by 5 bases and J by 6 bases, 7 bases remained unmatched. Germline values: CDR1 SQVTM, CDR2 ANQGSEA. The CDR3: CSVQDRGLPEAFF. The CDR3 region has the DNA TGCAGCGTTCAGGACAGGGGTTTGCCTGAAGCTTTCTTT.

The V and J genes are TRBV12-3 or TRBV12-4 and TRBJ2-7, with unresolved D. The CDR3 is 11 amino acids. Trimming removed 2 bases at V and 9 bases at J, with 8 bases between. Here the CDR3 reads CASSLRAAQYV. Written as DNA, the CDR3 is TGTGCCAGCAGTTTAAGGGCCGCGCAGTACGTC.

The rearrangement uses TRBV7-9 and TRBJ2-7; 10 bases are shared with TRBD1. Looked up from germline, CDR1 is SEHNR and CDR2 is FQNEAQ (reference sequence). The CDR3 has 14 residues. V dropped 3 bases and J dropped 2; count of bases not matched to a gene: 1. CDR3 amino acids: CASSLGTGAYEQYF. Here the CDR3 DNA reads TGTGCCAGCAGCTTGGGGACAGGGGCCTACGAGCAGTACTTC.

The chain couples TRBV2 to TRBJ1-4; no definite D call. From germline, CDR1 is SNHLY and CDR2 FYNNEI. The CDR3 consists of 13 residues. Trimming removed 1 base from V and 6 bases from J, with 6 bases in between. CDR3 DNA: TGTGCCAGCAGTGAAGGGGTCGATGAAAAACTGTTTTTT. Protein product: CASSEGVDEKLFF.

DNA for the CDR3: TGTGCCAGCAGCCAAGACGGGTGGGCAGGGTATGGCTACACCTTC. This gives the protein CASSQDGWAGYGYTF. This sequence joins TRBV3-1 and TRBJ1-2, with D possibly being TRBD1 (5 bases). CDR1 and CDR2 (germline): LGHDT, YNNKEL (reference sequence). The CDR3 is 15 amino acids. V was clipped by 0 bases and J by 5 bases, with 13 bases between them.

The rearrangement uses TRBV7-8 and TRBJ1-6; 11 bases line up with TRBD1. The germline V gene has CDR1 SGHVS and CDR2 FQNEAQ. V lost 6 bases to trimming and J lost 10 bases; unmatched junction nucleotides: 8. This CDR3 has 15 amino acids. Written as DNA, the CDR3 is TGTGCCAGCAGTCCGGGACAGGGGGTGAGGTCACCCCTCCACTTT. Amino acids: CASSPGQGVRSPLHF.

The chain uses TRBV19 and TRBJ2-7; no definite D call. CDR1 and CDR2 (germline): LNHDA, SQIVND (reference sequence). V was clipped by 6 bases and J by 2 bases, with 11 bases between them. The CDR3 is 13 amino acids. This chain's CDR3 is CASRRTATYEQYF. Here the CDR3 DNA reads TGTGCCAGTAGGAGGACGGCGACCTACGAGCAGTACTTC.

The V call is TRBV7-9, the J call TRBJ1-1; 7 bases align to TRBD1. Germline V gene sequence: CDR1 SEHNR, CDR2 FQNEAQ (reference sequence). This CDR3 spans 18 amino acids. Trimming removed 3 bases from V and 0 bases from J; junction bases left unmatched: 13. The CDR3 bases are TGTGCCAGCAGCTTTTCTTTAGGGGGACAGATATTGAACACTGAAGCTTTCTTT. As protein: CASSFSLGGQILNTEAFF. The variable domain in full, completed from reference TRBV7-9 and TRBJ1-1, reads DTGVSQNPRHKITKRGQNVTFRCDPISEHNRLYWYRQTLGQGPEFLTYFQNEAQLEKSRLLSDRFSAERPKGSFSTLEIQRTEQGDSAMYLCASSFSLGGQILNTEAFFGQGTRLTVV.

The chain employs TRBV20-1 and TRBJ1-1, with a weak D call TRBD1 (6 bases). The V gene lost 3 bases and the J gene lost 3 bases, with 14 bases spanning the gap. The CDR3 totals 14 residues. Germline CDR1 and CDR2: DFQATT and SNEGSKA (reference sequence). CDR3 bases: TGCAGTGCTAGCAGGGGAGCGGCGTACACTGAAGCTTTCTTT. It codes for CSASRGAAYTEAFF.

This chain connects TRBV12-5 to TRBJ1-5; D uncertain. Deletions cut 3 bases from V and 2 bases from J, with 17 bases between. The CDR3 loop spans 17 amino acids. The germline V gene has CDR1 LGHNT and CDR2 FRNRAP. In DNA, the CDR3 is TGTGCTAGTGGTTTTGGCCGGGGAGGGTACGGCAATCAGCCCCAGCATTTT. Encoded protein: CASGFGRGGYGNQPQHF.

The chain combines TRBV7-3 with TRBJ2-3, with no clear D. The germline V and J ends were trimmed by 8 bases and 6 bases, with 9 bases remaining between them. The length of the CDR3 is 11 residues. Germline CDR1 SGHTA, CDR2 FQGTGA. In nucleotides, the CDR3 is TGTGCCAGCGGTCTGAGTGATACGCAGTATTTT. It translates to CASGLSDTQYF. Supplemented by reference TRBV7-3 and TRBJ2-3, the full variable domain reads GAGVSQTPSNKVTEKGKYVELRCDPISGHTALYWYRQSLGQGPEFLIYFQGTGAADDSGLPNDRFFAVRPEGSVSTLKIQRTERGDSAVYLCASGLSDTQYFGPGTRLTVL.

This clonotype has a single count. This chain joins TRBV2 and TRBJ2-2; no clear D gene. Germline V gene sequence: CDR1 SNHLY, CDR2 FYNNEI. V shed 6 bases and J shed 6 bases, with 11 bases lying between them. This CDR3 region has 13 residues. In nucleotides, the CDR3 is TGTGCCAGCAGGGCCCGGCAGGCCGGGGAGCTGTTTTTT. Its translation is CASRARQAGELFF.

The chain uses TRBV11-2 and TRBJ1-1; D is undetermined. This CDR3 spans 16 amino acids. V lost 7 bases to trimming and J lost 0 bases, with 18 bases between them. Germline V gene data show CDR1 as SGHAT and CDR2 as FQNNGV. The CDR3 loop reads CASTGSLIGLNTEAFF. As DNA, the CDR3 is TGTGCCAGCACCGGATCGCTGATAGGATTGAACACTGAAGCTTTCTTT. Supplemented by reference TRBV11-2 and TRBJ1-1, the full variable domain reads EAGVAQSPRYKIIEKRQSVAFWCNPISGHATLYWYQQILGQGPKLLIQFQNNGVVDDSQLPKDRFSAERLKGVDSTLKIQPAKLEDSAVYLCASTGSLIGLNTEAFFGQGTRLTVV.